The rows below give T cell receptor beta chains drawn from one sample of a study of shared clonotypes between healthy human individuals. Profiling relied on immunoSEQ multiplex PCR, and the TCRdb table lists in-frame clones only, not all of them. This sample has 450,000 to 500,000 clones, with roughly 80% found just once. The sequenced material came from PBMCs. The origin of the receptors is a woman in her thirties or forties in good health. Some clones in this sample may be carry-over from other donors' samples. Each CDR3 is given with its conserved first and last residue. A D gene is named only where the DNA matches it firmly. Size is omitted from some rows. Given values are once, few, many or a class for expanded clones.

size	D	V	length	J	DNA	CDR3
-	TRBD1	TRBV7-9	12	TRBJ1-2	TGTGCCAGCAGCTTAGCAGGGGGCGGCTACACCTTC	CASSLAGGGYTF
-	-	TRBV6-5	13	TRBJ1-5	TGTGCCAGCAGTTATTCCGAAAATCAGCCCCAGCATTTT	CASSYSENQPQHF
-	-	TRBV9	14	TRBJ1-2	TGTGCCAGCAGCGGGGGGACCTCCCAGAGGGGCTACACCTTC	CASSGGTSQRGYTF
-	TRBD2	TRBV6-5	15	TRBJ2-1	TGTGCCAGCAGGTCGACTAGCTCTGCATACAATGAGCAGTTCTTC	CASRSTSSAYNEQFF
-	-	TRBV4-1	17	TRBJ1-3	TGCGCCAGCAGCCAAGGTCTGGGCTTCCGCTCTGGAAACACCATATATTTT	CASSQGLGFRSGNTIYF
-	TRBD1	TRBV11-1	15	TRBJ1-1	TGTGCCAGCAGTGCAGACAGGGCCTATAACACTGAAGCTTTCTTT	CASSADRAYNTEAFF
-	TRBD1	TRBV18	16	TRBJ1-1	TGTGCCAGCTCACCGGGAATCGGACAGGCGCCCACTGAAGCTTTCTTT	CASSPGIGQAPTEAFF
-	TRBD2	TRBV9	14	TRBJ2-7	TGTGCCAGCAGCTCGCGGGAGGTCACCTACGAGCAGTACTTC	CASSSREVTYEQYF
-	TRBD2	TRBV9	14	TRBJ2-3	TGTGCCAGCGCCAAGACTAGCGGGAAGGATACGCAGTATTTT	CASAKTSGKDTQYF
-	TRBD1	TRBV4-1	17	TRBJ1-3	TGCGCCAGCAGTCGCCGGGACAGGGGTTACTCTGGAAACACCATATATTTT	CASSRRDRGYSGNTIYF
-	-	TRBV7-7	14	TRBJ2-1	TGTGCTAGCAGCTTAGAGGGGACGGGGAATGAGCAGTTCTTC	CASSLEGTGNEQFF
-	TRBD1	TRBV6-1	13	TRBJ1-5	TGTGCCAGCAGTGAGACAGGGGCTCAGCCCCAGCATTTT	CASSETGAQPQHF
-	-	TRBV7-2	12	TRBJ2-1	TGTGCCAGCAGCCTAGGGACTAATGAGCAGTTCTTC	CASSLGTNEQFF
once	-	TRBV5-8	15	TRBJ1-4	TGTGCCAGCAGCTTGGCCGGGGGGCAAATGGAAAAACTGTTTTTT	CASSLAGGQMEKLFF
-	TRBD1	TRBV6-1	13	TRBJ2-7	TGTGCCAGCGCAAGGGACAGGGTGCACGAGCAGTACTTC	CASARDRVHEQYF
-	-	TRBV25-1	18	TRBJ1-2	TGTGCCAGCAGTGAGATCGCGACCCCCGAAGAGGCTAACTATGGCTACACCTTC	CASSEIATPEEANYGYTF
-	-	TRBV7-3	14	TRBJ2-1	TGTGCCAGTACCTTACCGGGAGTCTACAATGAGCAGTTCTTC	CASTLPGVYNEQFF
-	TRBD1	TRBV7-7	16	TRBJ2-5	TGTGCCAGCAGCCCCGGGACAGGCCTCCCACAAGAGACCCAGTACTTC	CASSPGTGLPQETQYF
-	-	TRBV7-2	14	TRBJ2-6	TGTGCCAGCAGCTGGGACGTAGGGGCCAACGTCCTGACTTTC	CASSWDVGANVLTF
once	-	TRBV2	14	TRBJ2-7	TGTGCCAGCAACCTCAGGGCGGGAAGGTACGAGCAGTACTTC	CASNLRAGRYEQYF
-	-	TRBV7-8	16	TRBJ1-5	TGTGCCAGCAGCTTTGGGGCACAGAGGGGAAATCAGCCCCAGCATTTT	CASSFGAQRGNQPQHF
-	TRBD1	TRBV28	15	TRBJ2-7	TGTGCCAGCAGTACTACCGGGACAGCCACACACGAGCAGTACTTC	CASSTTGTATHEQYF
-	TRBD2	TRBV28	14	TRBJ2-7	TGTGCCAGCACCCCCGGACTAGGAACCTACGAGCAGTACTTC	CASTPGLGTYEQYF
-	-	TRBV2	15	TRBJ2-5	TGTGCCAGCAGCCCGAATCCGATTGGGGGAGAGACCCAGTACTTC	CASSPNPIGGETQYF
-	-	TRBV4-3	17	TRBJ2-2	TGCGCCAGCAGCCAAGATCAGGGGCGGTTTAACACCGGGGAGCTGTTTTTT	CASSQDQGRFNTGELFF
-	-	TRBV9	15	TRBJ1-5	TGTGCCAGCAGCGTAGGGGGGGAGCTAAATCAGCCCCAGCATTTT	CASSVGGELNQPQHF
-	-	TRBV4-2	15	TRBJ2-2	TGTGCCAGCAGCCAAGATTCGGGGGACCCCGGGGAGCTGTTTTTT	CASSQDSGDPGELFF
-	TRBD2	TRBV7-9	15	TRBJ2-7	TGTGCCAGCAGCGGGCGTGAACTAGCGGCCTGGGAGCAGTACTTC	CASSGRELAAWEQYF
-	-	TRBV19	12	TRBJ1-2	TGTGCCAGTACAACAGAAAACTATGGCTACACCTTC	CASTTENYGYTF
-	-	TRBV7-2	14	TRBJ2-7	TGTGCCAGCAGCTTATCCGCGGCCCTCGAGGAGCAGTACTTC	CASSLSAALEEQYF
-	-	TRBV28	12	TRBJ1-5	TGTGCCAGCAGTCCACGCGGTCAGCCCCAGCATTTT	CASSPRGQPQHF
-	TRBD1	TRBV28	13	TRBJ1-2	TGTGCCAGCACCACAGGGGCCTCCTATGGCTACACCTTC	CASTTGASYGYTF
-	-	TRBV5-1	18	TRBJ2-7	TGCGCCAGCAGCCCCCCTTCACAGGGGAAGGGGAGGTTCTACGAGCAGTACTTC	CASSPPSQGKGRFYEQYF
-	TRBD1	TRBV18	13	TRBJ2-5	TGTGCCAGCTCACCGGGACAGCAAGAGACCCAGTACTTC	CASSPGQQETQYF
-	-	TRBV30	15	TRBJ2-5	TGTGCATGGAGTGTACTCGGACACGGCCAAGAGGCCCAGTACTTC	CAWSVLGHGQEAQYF
-	-	TRBV18	15	TRBJ2-5	TGTGCCAGCTCACCATTCGTGGCTGAGCAAGAGACCCAGTACTTC	CASSPFVAEQETQYF
-	-	TRBV27	15	TRBJ2-7	TGTGCCAGCAGCATAACAGGGTTTGGCTCCTACGAGCAGTACTTC	CASSITGFGSYEQYF
-	-	TRBV5-1	12	TRBJ1-2	TGCGCCAGCAGGACGGTCAGGGATGGCTACACCTTC	CASRTVRDGYTF
-	-	TRBV7-2	16	TRBJ2-7	TGTGCCAGCAGCTTAGAGTTCCTAGCAGGATTTAGCGAGCAGTACTTC	CASSLEFLAGFSEQYF
-	TRBD1	TRBV7-2	13	TRBJ1-5	TGTGCCAGCAGCTTACGGACAGGGGACCCCCAGCATTTT	CASSLRTGDPQHF
-	-	TRBV29-1	13	TRBJ1-4	TGCAGCGTTGTTTCCGGGTCTAATGAAAAACTGTTTTTT	CSVVSGSNEKLFF
-	TRBD2	TRBV7-3	17	TRBJ2-7	TGTGCCAGCAGCCCACACCCGCGGCTAGCGGGAACCTACGAGCAGTACTTC	CASSPHPRLAGTYEQYF